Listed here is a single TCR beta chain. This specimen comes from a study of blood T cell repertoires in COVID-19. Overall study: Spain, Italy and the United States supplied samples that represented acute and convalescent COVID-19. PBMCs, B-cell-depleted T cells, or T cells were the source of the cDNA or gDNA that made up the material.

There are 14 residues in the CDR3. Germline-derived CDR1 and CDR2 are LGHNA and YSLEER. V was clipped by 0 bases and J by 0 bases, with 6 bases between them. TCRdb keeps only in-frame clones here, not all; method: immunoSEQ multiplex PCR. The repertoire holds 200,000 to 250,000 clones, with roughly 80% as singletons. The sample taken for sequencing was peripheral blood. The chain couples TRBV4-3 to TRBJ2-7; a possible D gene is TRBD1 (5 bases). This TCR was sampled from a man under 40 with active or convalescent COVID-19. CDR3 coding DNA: TGCGCCAGCAGCCAAGACAGGGTCTCCTACGAGCAGTACTTC. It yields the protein CASSQDRVSYEQYF.